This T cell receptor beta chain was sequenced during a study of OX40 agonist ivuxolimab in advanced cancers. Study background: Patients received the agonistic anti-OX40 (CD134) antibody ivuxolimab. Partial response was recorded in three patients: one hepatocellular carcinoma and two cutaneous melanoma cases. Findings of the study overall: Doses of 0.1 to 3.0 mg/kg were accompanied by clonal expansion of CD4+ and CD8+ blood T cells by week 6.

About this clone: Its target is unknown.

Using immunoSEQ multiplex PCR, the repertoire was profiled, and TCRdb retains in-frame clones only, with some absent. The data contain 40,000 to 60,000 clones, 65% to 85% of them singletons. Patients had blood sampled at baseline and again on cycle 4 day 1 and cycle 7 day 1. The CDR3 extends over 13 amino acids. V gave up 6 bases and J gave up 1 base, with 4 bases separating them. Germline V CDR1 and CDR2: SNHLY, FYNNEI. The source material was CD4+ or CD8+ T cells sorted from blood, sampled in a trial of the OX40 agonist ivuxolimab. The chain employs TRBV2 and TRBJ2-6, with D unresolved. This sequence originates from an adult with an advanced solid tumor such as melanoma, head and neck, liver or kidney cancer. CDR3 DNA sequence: TGTGCCAGCAGGGGGTCTGGGGCCAACGTCCTGACTTTC. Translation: CASRGSGANVLTF.